Listed below are T cell receptor beta chains from one sample, sequenced in a study of identical twins. MiXCR was run by TCRdb on the 5' RACE reads, yielding one entry per CDR3 protein. Here the sample spans 450,000 or so distinct CDR3 sequences, approximately 18% being singletons. What was sequenced was naive T cells sorted from blood. The receptor source for this set is a man in his fifties or sixties in good health. Each CDR3 is given with its conserved first and last residue. D genes are given only for firm matches. Where a row states a size, it is once, few, many or the class of an expanded clone; other rows omit it.

CDR3: CASSERGLVTYEQYF
DNA: TGTGCCAGCTCGGAAAGGGGACTTGTTACCTACGAGCAGTACTTC
D: -
size: many
V: TRBV5-6
J: TRBJ2-7

CDR3: CATSRAKNTGELFF
DNA: TGTGCCACCAGCAGAGCCAAAAACACCGGGGAGCTGTTTTTT
D: -
size: many
V: TRBV15
J: TRBJ2-2

CDR3: CATSDYSGTGGGEQYF
DNA: TGTGCCACCAGTGATTACTCCGGGACAGGAGGCGGCGAGCAGTACTTC
D: TRBD1
size: few
V: TRBV24-1
J: TRBJ2-7

CDR3: CASSNPGLAGVNEQFF
DNA: TGCGCCAGCAGCAATCCAGGTCTCGCGGGAGTCAATGAGCAGTTCTTC
D: TRBD2
size: few
V: TRBV5-1
J: TRBJ2-1

CDR3: CASSYSEGTYNEQFF
DNA: TGTGCCAGCAGTTACTCCGAAGGCACTTACAATGAGCAGTTCTTC
D: -
size: once
V: TRBV6-5
J: TRBJ2-1

CDR3: CASSPTPVLDSVGELFF
DNA: TGTGCCAGCTCGCCGACCCCGGTGCTAGACTCGGTCGGGGAGCTGTTTTTT
D: -
size: few
V: TRBV18
J: TRBJ2-2

CDR3: CATKLSISGTDTQYF
DNA: TGTGCCACCAAGCTTTCTATTAGCGGGACAGATACGCAGTATTTT
D: TRBD2
size: many
V: TRBV10-3
J: TRBJ2-3

CDR3: CASTTGQGVSYNEQFF
DNA: TGTGCCAGCACCACGGGACAGGGCGTCTCCTACAATGAGCAGTTCTTC
D: TRBD1
size: -
V: TRBV3-1
J: TRBJ2-1

CDR3: CASSQRTGENTIYF
DNA: TGTGCCAGCAGCCAACGGACAGGGGAAAACACCATATATTTT
D: TRBD1
size: few
V: TRBV7-2
J: TRBJ1-3

CDR3: CASSQDRQGEAFF
DNA: TGTGCCAGCTCACAAGACAGACAGGGTGAAGCTTTCTTT
D: TRBD1
size: few
V: TRBV18
J: TRBJ1-1

CDR3: CASSPGGDSNQPQHF
DNA: TGCGCCAGCAGCCCAGGAGGAGATAGCAATCAGCCCCAGCATTTT
D: -
size: few
V: TRBV5-1
J: TRBJ1-5

CDR3: CASSLFGGLNTEAFF
DNA: TGTGCCAGCAGTTTATTTGGGGGCCTGAACACTGAAGCTTTCTTT
D: -
size: -
V: TRBV28
J: TRBJ1-1

CDR3: CASSFNRARTGANVLTF
DNA: TGCGCCAGCAGCTTTAATCGGGCTAGGACTGGGGCCAACGTCCTGACTTTC
D: -
size: few
V: TRBV5-1
J: TRBJ2-6

CDR3: CASSLLAGSINEQFF
DNA: TGTGCCAGCAGCTTGCTAGCGGGGAGCATCAATGAGCAGTTCTTC
D: TRBD2
size: -
V: TRBV5-6
J: TRBJ2-1

CDR3: CSAREGLAGPETDTQYF
DNA: TGCAGTGCTAGAGAGGGACTAGCGGGGCCGGAGACAGATACGCAGTATTTT
D: TRBD2
size: many
V: TRBV20-1
J: TRBJ2-3

CDR3: CSVAGTSGKTYEQYF
DNA: TGCAGCGTTGCAGGGACTAGCGGGAAGACCTACGAGCAGTACTTC
D: TRBD2
size: few
V: TRBV29-1
J: TRBJ2-7

CDR3: CASSLVRANYEQYF
DNA: TGTGCCAGCAGTTTGGTAAGGGCTAATTACGAGCAGTACTTC
D: -
size: few
V: TRBV28
J: TRBJ2-7

CDR3: CASSEGGGQETQYF
DNA: TGTGCCAGCAGTGAGGGGGGGGGTCAAGAGACCCAGTACTTC
D: TRBD2
size: few
V: TRBV6-1
J: TRBJ2-5

CDR3: CASLLSSGRSDTQYF
DNA: TGTGCCAGCCTTCTTTCTAGCGGGAGATCGGATACGCAGTATTTT
D: TRBD2
size: few
V: TRBV6-2/TRBV6-3
J: TRBJ2-3

CDR3: CASSNGLAGGRSYNEQFF
DNA: TGCGCCAGCAGCAATGGACTAGCGGGAGGCCGCTCCTACAATGAGCAGTTCTTC
D: TRBD2
size: -
V: TRBV5-1
J: TRBJ2-1

CDR3: CASRLRTGDNQPQHF
DNA: TGTGCCAGCAGATTGAGGACAGGGGACAATCAGCCCCAGCATTTT
D: TRBD1
size: many
V: TRBV27
J: TRBJ1-5

CDR3: CAISARLAGGQGTQYF
DNA: TGTGCCATCAGTGCCCGTCTAGCGGGGGGGCAGGGGACCCAGTACTTC
D: TRBD2
size: -
V: TRBV10-3
J: TRBJ2-5

CDR3: CASSQDRGGKQFF
DNA: TGCGCCAGCAGCCAAGATCGTGGGGGTAAGCAGTTCTTC
D: -
size: many
V: TRBV4-1
J: TRBJ2-1

CDR3: CASSYLQGVQETQYF
DNA: TGTGCCAGCAGTTACCTCCAGGGGGTCCAAGAGACCCAGTACTTC
D: TRBD1
size: few
V: TRBV6-5
J: TRBJ2-5

CDR3: CASSLDRGWNTEAFF
DNA: TGTGCCAGCAGTTTAGACAGGGGGTGGAACACTGAAGCTTTCTTT
D: TRBD1
size: -
V: TRBV12-3/TRBV12-4
J: TRBJ1-1

CDR3: CASSLVGDPNIQYF
DNA: TGTGCCAGCAGCTTAGTAGGGGATCCAAACATTCAGTACTTC
D: -
size: -
V: TRBV7-9
J: TRBJ2-4

CDR3: CASSGRTGGSPLHF
DNA: TGTGCCAGCAGCGGACGCACAGGGGGATCACCCCTCCACTTT
D: TRBD1
size: -
V: TRBV9
J: TRBJ1-6

CDR3: CSVEKDGASTDTQYF
DNA: TGCAGCGTTGAAAAGGACGGGGCTAGCACAGATACGCAGTATTTT
D: -
size: few
V: TRBV29-1
J: TRBJ2-3

CDR3: CSAREAAGGYNEQFF
DNA: TGCAGTGCTAGAGAAGCAGCGGGAGGATACAATGAGCAGTTCTTC
D: TRBD2
size: few
V: TRBV20-1
J: TRBJ2-1